The text below deals with one TCR beta chain. The data belong to a study of blood T cell repertoires in COVID-19. Per germline, CDR1 LNHDA and CDR2 SQIVND (reference sequence). The CDR3 has 12 amino acids. V trimming: 7 bases; J trimming: 8 bases; junction bases outside the gene matches: 6. Sequencing used immunoSEQ multiplex PCR; TCRdb keeps in-frame clones, though not all of them. The profile shows about 300,000 clones, around 90% of them singletons. The gene calls are TRBV19 and TRBJ1-2, with 8 bases lining up with TRBD1. Sequences were obtained from peripheral blood. The receptor's source is a man in his 70s with acute or convalescent COVID-19. The CDR3 coding sequence is TGTGCCAGTACTAGGACAGGGTCCGGCTACACCTTC. The encoded protein is CASTRTGSGYTF.